This TCR beta chain was identified in a study of breast tumors, draining lymph nodes, adjacent tissues. This clonotype has ten or more counts. TCRdb ran MiXCR on the multiplex PCR reads and lists one entry per CDR3 protein. Here the sample spans 150,000 to 250,000 distinct CDR3 sequences, approximately 31% being singletons. Breast cancer patients provided tissue from their axillary draining lymph nodes. V lost 5 bases and J 2 bases, leaving 15 bases between the germline ends. CDR1 SEHNR and CDR2 FQNEAQ come from the germline V gene (reference sequence). The CDR3 has 15 amino acids. Sequenced sample: axillary lymph node tissue. The clonotype originates from a female donor with breast cancer. Some clones in this sample may be carry-over from other donors' samples. This chain links TRBV7-9 with TRBJ1-2, with D possibly matching TRBD1 (5 bases). The CDR3 DNA is TGTGCCAGCAGCCAACGGGGGGAAGGGAACTATGGCTACACCTTC. Protein sequence: CASSQRGEGNYGYTF. The full variable domain, completed using reference TRBV7-9 and TRBJ1-2, is DTGVSQNPRHKITKRGQNVTFRCDPISEHNRLYWYRQTLGQGPEFLTYFQNEAQLEKSRLLSDRFSAERPKGSFSTLEIQRTEQGDSAMYLCASSQRGEGNYGYTFGSGTRLTVV.